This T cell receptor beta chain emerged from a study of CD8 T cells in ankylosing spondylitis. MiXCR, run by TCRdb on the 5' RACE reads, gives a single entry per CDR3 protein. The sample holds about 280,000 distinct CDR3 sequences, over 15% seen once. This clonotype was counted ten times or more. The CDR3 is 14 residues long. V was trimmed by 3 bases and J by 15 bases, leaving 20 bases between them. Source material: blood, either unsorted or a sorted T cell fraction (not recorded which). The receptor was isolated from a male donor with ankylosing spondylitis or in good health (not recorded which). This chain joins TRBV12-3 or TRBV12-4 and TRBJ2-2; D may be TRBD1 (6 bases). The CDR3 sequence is CASSLPRGQSALFF. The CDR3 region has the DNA TGTGCCAGCAGTTTGCCCAGGGGCCAAAGCGCGTTGTTTTTT.